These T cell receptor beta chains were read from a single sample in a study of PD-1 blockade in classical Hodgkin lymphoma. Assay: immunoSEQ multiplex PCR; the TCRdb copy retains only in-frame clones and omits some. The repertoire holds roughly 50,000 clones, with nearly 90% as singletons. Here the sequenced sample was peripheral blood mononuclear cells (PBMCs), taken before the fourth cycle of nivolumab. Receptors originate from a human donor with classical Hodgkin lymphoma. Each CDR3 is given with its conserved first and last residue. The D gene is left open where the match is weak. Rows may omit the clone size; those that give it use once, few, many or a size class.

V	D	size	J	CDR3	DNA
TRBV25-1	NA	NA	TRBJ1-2	CASSELPRGGEGGYTF	TGTGCCAGCAGTGAACTCCCCCGGGGCGGGGAGGGGGGCTACACCTTC
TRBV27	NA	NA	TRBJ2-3	CASSLLGSTQYF	TGTGCCAGCAGTTTACTAGGAAGTACGCAGTATTTT
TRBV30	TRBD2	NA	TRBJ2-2	CAWSRGRVTGELFF	TGTGCCTGGAGCCGCGGGAGGGTAACCGGGGAGCTGTTTTTT
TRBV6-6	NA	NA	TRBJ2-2	CASSYAGELFF	TGTGCCAGCAGTTATGCCGGGGAGCTGTTTTTT
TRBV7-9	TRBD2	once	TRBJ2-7	CASSLVSGRAYEQYF	TGTGCCAGCAGCTTAGTTAGCGGGAGGGCCTACGAGCAGTACTTC
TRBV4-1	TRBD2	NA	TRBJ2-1	CASSQGLAGYNEQFF	TGCGCCAGTAGCCAAGGGCTAGCGGGATACAATGAGCAGTTCTTC
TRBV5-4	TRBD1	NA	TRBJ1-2	CASSPLDRGNGYTF	TGTGCCAGCAGCCCCCTCGACAGGGGAAATGGCTACACCTTC
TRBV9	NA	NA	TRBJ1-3	CASSVGGGNTIYF	TGTGCCAGCAGTGTAGGCGGGGGAAACACCATATATTTT
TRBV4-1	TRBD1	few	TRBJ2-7	CASRQGPPVSYEQYF	TGCGCCAGCCGACAGGGCCCTCCCGTCTCCTACGAGCAGTACTTC
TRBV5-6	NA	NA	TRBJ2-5	CASRKVDAKETQYF	TGTGCCAGCAGGAAAGTTGATGCTAAAGAGACCCAGTACTTC
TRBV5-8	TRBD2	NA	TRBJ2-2	CASSFGGRANTGELFF	TGTGCCAGCAGCTTTGGCGGGAGGGCGAACACCGGGGAGCTGTTTTTT
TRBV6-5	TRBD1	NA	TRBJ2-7	CASSDRAGEQYF	TGTGCCAGCAGTGACAGGGCTGGCGAGCAGTACTTC
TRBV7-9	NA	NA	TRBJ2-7	CASRLAGGDEQYF	TGTGCCAGCAGACTAGCTGGCGGGGACGAGCAGTACTTC
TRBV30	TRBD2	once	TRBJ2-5	CAWSGGGRGETQYF	TGTGCCTGGAGTGGGGGGGGACGAGGAGAGACCCAGTACTTC
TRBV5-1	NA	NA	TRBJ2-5	CASSLDRGGSQYF	TGCGCCAGCAGCCTAGACAGGGGAGGGTCCCAGTACTTC
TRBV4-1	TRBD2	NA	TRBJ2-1	CASSQEAAGGNEQFF	TGCGCCAGCAGCCAAGAAGCCGCGGGGGGCAATGAGCAGTTCTTC
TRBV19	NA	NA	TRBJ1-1	CASSMAGGTEAFF	TGTGCCAGTAGTATGGCGGGAGGCACTGAAGCTTTCTTT
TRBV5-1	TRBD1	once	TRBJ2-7	CASSLAPGQTYEQYF	TGCGCCAGCAGCTTGGCCCCGGGACAGACCTACGAGCAGTACTTC
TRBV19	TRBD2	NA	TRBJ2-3	CASSPGTSGTYTQYF	TGTGCCAGTAGTCCCGGGACTAGCGGGACCTATACGCAGTATTTT
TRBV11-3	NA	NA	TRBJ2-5	CASSLELRFTPSRETQYF	TGTGCCAGCAGCTTAGAGCTGCGTTTCACACCTAGCCGAGAGACCCAGTACTTC
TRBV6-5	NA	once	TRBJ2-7	CASSYSPAPRAIEQYF	TGTGCCAGCAGTTACTCTCCCGCACCAAGGGCCATTGAGCAGTACTTC
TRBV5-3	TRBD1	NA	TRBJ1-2	CARSWTPGGRRGYTF	TGTGCCAGAAGCTGGACCCCAGGGGGAAGGCGTGGCTACACCTTC
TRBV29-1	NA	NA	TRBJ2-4	CSVALTTLAKNIQYF	TGCAGCGTTGCCCTTACTACCCTAGCCAAAAACATTCAGTACTTC
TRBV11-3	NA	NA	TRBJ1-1	CASSGRQMNTEAFF	TGTGCCAGCAGCGGTCGTCAGATGAACACTGAAGCTTTCTTT
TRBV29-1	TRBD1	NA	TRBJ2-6	CSVEEFPRGRLSSGANVLTF	TGCAGCGTTGAAGAGTTCCCCAGGGGGCGGTTGTCCTCTGGGGCCAACGTCCTGACTTTC
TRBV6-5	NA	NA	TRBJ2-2	CASSFPGPTSGGELFF	TGTGCCAGCAGTTTTCCGGGCCCGACGTCGGGCGGGGAGCTGTTTTTT
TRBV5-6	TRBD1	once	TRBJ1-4	CASSMEPGGAFEKLFF	TGTGCCAGCAGCATGGAACCAGGGGGCGCGTTTGAAAAACTGTTTTTT
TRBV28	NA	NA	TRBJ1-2	CASSGYGYTF	TGTGCCAGCAGTGGCTATGGCTACACCTTC
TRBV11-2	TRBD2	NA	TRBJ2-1	CASSLVWTSGRPSNEQFF	TGTGCCAGCAGCTTAGTCTGGACTAGCGGGAGACCGTCCAATGAGCAGTTCTTC
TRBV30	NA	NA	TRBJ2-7	CAWSRRHLPRNEQYF	TGTGCCTGGAGTCGGAGACATCTCCCACGGAACGAGCAGTACTTC
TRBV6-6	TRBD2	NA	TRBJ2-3	CASRSGTSGWNTQYF	TGTGCCAGCAGATCCGGGACTAGCGGGTGGAATACGCAGTATTTT
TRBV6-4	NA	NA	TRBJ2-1	CASSAGQYNEQFF	TGTGCCAGCTCTGCGGGACAGTACAATGAGCAGTTCTTC
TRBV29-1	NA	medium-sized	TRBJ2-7	CSVDFGLADEQYF	TGCAGCGTTGATTTTGGTCTCGCGGACGAGCAGTACTTC
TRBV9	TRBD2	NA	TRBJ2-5	CASSTPLAGQETQYF	TGTGCCAGCAGCACTCCCCTAGCGGGGCAAGAGACCCAGTACTTC
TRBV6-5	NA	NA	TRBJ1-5	CASSYDQPQHF	TGTGCCAGCAGTTATGATCAGCCCCAGCATTTT
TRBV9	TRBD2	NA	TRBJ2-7	CASSAESGRPYEQYF	TGTGCCAGCAGCGCAGAAAGCGGGAGACCCTACGAGCAGTACTTC
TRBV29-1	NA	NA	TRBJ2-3	CSVEGTVGITDTQYF	TGCAGCGTTGAAGGGACTGTGGGGATCACAGATACGCAGTATTTT
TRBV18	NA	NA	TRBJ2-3	CASSLSRGRPDTQYF	TGTGCCAGCTCCCTTTCGCGGGGGCGGCCAGATACGCAGTATTTT
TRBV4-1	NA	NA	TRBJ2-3	CASSLFLPPDTQYF	TGCGCCAGCAGCCTTTTTCTCCCACCAGATACGCAGTATTTT
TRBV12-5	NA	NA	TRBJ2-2	CASGSSPRTNTGELFF	TGTGCTAGTGGTTCCTCCCCAAGGACGAACACCGGGGAGCTGTTTTTT